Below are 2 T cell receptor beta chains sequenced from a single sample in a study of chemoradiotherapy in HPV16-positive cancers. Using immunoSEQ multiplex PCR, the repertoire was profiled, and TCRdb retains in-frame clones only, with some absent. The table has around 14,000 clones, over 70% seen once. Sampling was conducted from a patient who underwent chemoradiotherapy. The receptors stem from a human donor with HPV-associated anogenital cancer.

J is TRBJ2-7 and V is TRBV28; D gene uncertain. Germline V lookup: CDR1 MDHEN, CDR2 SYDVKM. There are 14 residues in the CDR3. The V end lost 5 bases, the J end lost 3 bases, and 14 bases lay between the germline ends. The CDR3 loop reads CASSGANDNYEQYF. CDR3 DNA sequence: TGTGCCAGCAGTGGAGCTAACGACAACTACGAGCAGTACTTC.

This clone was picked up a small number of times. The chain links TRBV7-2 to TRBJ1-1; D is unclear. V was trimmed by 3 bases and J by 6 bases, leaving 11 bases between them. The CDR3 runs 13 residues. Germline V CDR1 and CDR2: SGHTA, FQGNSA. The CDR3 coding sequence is TGTGCCAGCAGCTTTACGCCTAGGGCTGAAGCTTTCTTT. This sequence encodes CASSFTPRAEAFF.